The 14 T cell receptor beta chains below come from one sample, sequenced in a study of blood T cell repertoires in COVID-19. Clones were read by immunoSEQ multiplex PCR, and TCRdb kept only the in-frame ones, dropping some. The table shows some 120,000 clones, with about 76% occurring only once. Sequencing was carried out using peripheral blood. The receptors come from a man aged 80 or over with acute or convalescent COVID-19.

The V gene is TRBV12-3 or TRBV12-4, the J gene TRBJ1-5; the D is unclear. CDR3 length: 12 amino acids. Trimming took 5 bases from V and 7 from J, leaving 9 bases between them. The CDR3 loop reads CASSVLGQPQHF. The CDR3 DNA reads as TGTGCCAGCAGTGTCCTAGGACAGCCCCAGCATTTT.

The chain recombines TRBV9 with TRBJ2-7, with TRBD1 matching 9 bases. V was pared by 4 bases and J by 3 bases, with 5 bases of the junction left unmatched. The germline CDR1 and CDR2 sequences are SGDLS and YYNGEE. The CDR3 covers 14 residues. CDR3 loop: CASSSQTGGYEQYF. The CDR3 coding sequence is TGTGCCAGCAGCTCCCAGACAGGGGGCTACGAGCAGTACTTC.

The rearrangement links TRBV6-5 to TRBJ2-6, with D possibly being TRBD2 (5 bases). This CDR3 has 14 amino acids. Germline CDR1 is MNHEY and CDR2 is SVGAGI. V was cut by 6 bases and J by 1 base, with 7 bases left in between. The CDR3 bases are TGTGCCAGCAGGGAGCGGTCTGGGGCCAACGTCCTGACTTTC. It is translated as CASRERSGANVLTF.

Turning to this clone: A read error may account for a junction end that differs from germline. This sequence joins TRBV6-5 and TRBJ2-1; 9 nucleotides agree with TRBD2. There are 14 residues in the CDR3. CDR1 is MNHEY, CDR2 SVGAGI, per germline. DNA of the CDR3: TGTGCCAGCAGCCCCGACTTAGAAAGCGGGGGGCACGTCTTC. This codes for CASSPDLESGGHVF.

The chain couples TRBV6-5 to TRBJ1-5; TRBD1 agrees at 8 bases. The CDR3 consists of 15 residues. After removal of 7 bases from V and 5 bases from J, the junction contained 10 bases not matched to a gene. From germline, CDR1 is MNHEY and CDR2 SVGAGI. The CDR3: CASNPQGQAHQPQHF. The CDR3 region has the DNA TGTGCCAGCAACCCCCAGGGACAGGCTCATCAGCCCCAGCATTTT.

This sequence joins TRBV28 and TRBJ1-2; 8 bases agree with TRBD1. CDR3 length: 13 amino acids. Trimming removed 11 bases from V and 7 bases from J; junction bases left unmatched: 12. Germline V CDR1 and CDR2: MDHEN, SYDVKM. The CDR3 loop is CACSDRAVSGYTF. The CDR3 nucleotides are TGTGCCTGTTCGGACAGGGCTGTTTCTGGCTACACCTTC.

V usage is TRBV11-3 and J usage is TRBJ2-2, with D possibly matching TRBD1 (6 bases). The length of the CDR3 is 15 residues. CDR1 and CDR2 (germline): SGHNT, YENEEA. Trimming left V 5 bases short and J 1 base short, with 11 bases between. For the CDR3, the DNA is TGTGCCAGCAGCGCCCAGACAGGGAACACCGGGGAGCTGTTTTTT. Protein sequence: CASSAQTGNTGELFF.

V is TRBV6-2 or TRBV6-3 and J is TRBJ1-3; D gene ambiguous. V lost 6 bases to trimming and J lost 5 bases, with 14 bases between them. Per the germline V gene, CDR1 is MNHEY and CDR2 is SVGEGT. CDR3 length: 14 residues. Here the CDR3 reads CASSPQETRNTIYF. CDR3 DNA sequence: TGTGCCAGCAGCCCACAAGAAACAAGAAACACCATATATTTT.

V usage is TRBV5-1 and J usage is TRBJ1-1; D call uncertain. V was shortened by 1 base and J by 1 base, with 11 bases between the two germline ends. In germline, CDR1 is SGHRS, CDR2 YFSETQ. The CDR3 consists of 15 residues. The CDR3 nucleotides read TGCGCCAGCAGCTTGAACTTAAATGAGAACACTGAAGCTTTCTTT. It yields the protein CASSLNLNENTEAFF.

This clone has a single count. V usage is TRBV10-3 and J usage is TRBJ1-6; D is uncertain. Trimming took 6 bases from V and 5 from J, leaving 11 bases between them. CDR3 size: 14 residues. Germline CDR1 ENHRY, CDR2 SYGVKD. The CDR3 DNA sequence: TGTGCCATCAGCCCGGGATTGAATAATTCACCCCTCCACTTT. It specifies CAISPGLNNSPLHF.

This clone has a handful of counts. The genes are TRBV30 and TRBJ1-6, with 8 bases aligning to TRBD1. CDR1 is GTSNPN, CDR2 SVGIG, per germline (reference sequence). The ends lost 7 bases at V and 9 bases at J; junction bases unmatched: 8. The CDR3 has 13 residues. The CDR3, as DNA: TGTGCCTACCTGGACAGGGAGAGTTCACCCCTCCACTTT. Translating it yields CAYLDRESSPLHF.

The chain combines TRBV11-3 with TRBJ2-1; maybe TRBD2 (5 bases). The ends were cut back, 0 bases at V and 1 base at J, with 13 bases in the middle. CDR3 length: 17 amino acids. Germline CDR1 reads SGHNT; CDR2 reads YENEEA. Written as DNA, the CDR3 is TGTGCCAGCAGCTTAGAATCGGGATCAAGGTCCTACAATGAGCAGTTCTTC. Its translation: CASSLESGSRSYNEQFF.

V gene TRBV30 combines with J gene TRBJ1-6; the match to TRBD1 covers 7 bases. Germline trimming cut 4 bases from V and 6 bases from J; bases unmatched to any gene: 9. Per germline, CDR1 GTSNPN and CDR2 SVGIG (reference sequence). The CDR3 covers 15 residues. The CDR3 protein is CAWTKDRVSNSPLHF. CDR3 in DNA: TGTGCCTGGACCAAAGACAGGGTATCTAATTCACCCCTCCACTTT.

The chain has TRBV3-1 (or the pseudogene TRBV3-2) and TRBJ2-2, with 7 nucleotides matching TRBD2. V lost 2 bases to trimming and J lost 7 bases; unmatched junction nucleotides: 1. Germline CDR1 and CDR2: LGHDT and YNNKEL (reference sequence). The CDR3 extends over 13 amino acids. CDR3 amino acids: CASSQSGVGELFF. DNA of the CDR3: TGTGCCAGCAGCCAAAGCGGGGTCGGGGAGCTGTTTTTT.